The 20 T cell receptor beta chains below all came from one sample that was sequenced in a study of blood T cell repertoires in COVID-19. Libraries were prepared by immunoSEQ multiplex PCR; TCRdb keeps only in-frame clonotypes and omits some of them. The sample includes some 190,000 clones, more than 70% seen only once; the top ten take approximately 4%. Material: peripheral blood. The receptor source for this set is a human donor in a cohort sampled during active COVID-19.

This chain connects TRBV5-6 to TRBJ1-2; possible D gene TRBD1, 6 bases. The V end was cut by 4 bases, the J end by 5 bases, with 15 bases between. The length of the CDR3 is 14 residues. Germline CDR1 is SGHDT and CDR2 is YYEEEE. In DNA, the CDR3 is TGTGCCAGCAGCCCCATACAGGGACGGTATGGCTACACCTTC. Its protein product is CASSPIQGRYGYTF. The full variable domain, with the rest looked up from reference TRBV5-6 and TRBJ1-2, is DAGVTQSPTHLIKTRGQQVTLRCSPKSGHDTVSWYQQALGQGPQFIFQYYEEEERQRGNFPDRFSGHQFPNYSSELNVNALLLGDSALYLCASSPIQGRYGYTFGSGTRLTVV.

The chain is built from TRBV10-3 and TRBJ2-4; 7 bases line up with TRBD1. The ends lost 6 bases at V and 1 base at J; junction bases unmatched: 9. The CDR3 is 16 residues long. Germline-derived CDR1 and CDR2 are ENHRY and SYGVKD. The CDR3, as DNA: TGTGCCATCAGCAAAACAGGGGACGGGGCCAAAAACATTCAGTACTTC. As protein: CAISKTGDGAKNIQYF.

The CDR3 protein is CASSQGRGIYEQYF. The CDR3 DNA is TGTGCCAGCAGCCAAGGCAGGGGCATCTACGAGCAGTACTTC. The V and J genes are TRBV3-1 (or the pseudogene TRBV3-2) and TRBJ2-7, with TRBD1 as a possible D gene (6 bases). The CDR3 spans 14 residues. Germline CDR1 reads LGHDT; CDR2 reads YNNKEL (reference sequence). The ends were cut back, 1 base at V and 3 bases at J, with 10 bases in the middle.

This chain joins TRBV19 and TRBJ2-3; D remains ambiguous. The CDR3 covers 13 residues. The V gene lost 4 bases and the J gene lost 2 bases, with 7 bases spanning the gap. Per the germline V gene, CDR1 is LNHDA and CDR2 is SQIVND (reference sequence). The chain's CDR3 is CASSTQATDTQYF. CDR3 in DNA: TGTGCCAGTAGTACTCAGGCCACAGATACGCAGTATTTT.

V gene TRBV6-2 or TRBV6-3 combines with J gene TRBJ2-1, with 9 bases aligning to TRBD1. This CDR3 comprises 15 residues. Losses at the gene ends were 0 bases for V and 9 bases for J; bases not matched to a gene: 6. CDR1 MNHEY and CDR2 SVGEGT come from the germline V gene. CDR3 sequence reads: CASSYSGQGMGEQFF. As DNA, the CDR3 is TGTGCCAGCAGTTACTCAGGACAGGGGATGGGTGAGCAGTTCTTC.

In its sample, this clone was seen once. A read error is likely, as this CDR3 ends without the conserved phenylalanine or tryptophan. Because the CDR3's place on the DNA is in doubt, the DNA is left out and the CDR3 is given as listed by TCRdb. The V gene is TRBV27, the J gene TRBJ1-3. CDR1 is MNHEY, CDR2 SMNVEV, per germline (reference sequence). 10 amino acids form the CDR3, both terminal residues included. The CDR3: CASSLPLGLL.

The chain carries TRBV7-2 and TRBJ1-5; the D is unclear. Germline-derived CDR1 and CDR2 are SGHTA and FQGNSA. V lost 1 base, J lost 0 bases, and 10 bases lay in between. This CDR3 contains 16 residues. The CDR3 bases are TGTGCCAGCAGCTTAGGAACAGCATATAGCAATCAGCCCCAGCATTTT. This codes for CASSLGTAYSNQPQHF.

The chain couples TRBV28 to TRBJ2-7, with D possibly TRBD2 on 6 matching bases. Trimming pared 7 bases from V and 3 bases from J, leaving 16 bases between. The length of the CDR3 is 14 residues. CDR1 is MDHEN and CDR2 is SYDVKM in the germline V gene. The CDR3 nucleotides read TGTGCCAGCACCTTAGGGTGGGGGGTCTACGAGCAGTACTTC. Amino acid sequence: CASTLGWGVYEQYF.

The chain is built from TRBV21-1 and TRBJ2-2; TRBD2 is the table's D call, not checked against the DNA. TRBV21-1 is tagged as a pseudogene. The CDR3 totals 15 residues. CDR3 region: CASSKGLPNTGELFF. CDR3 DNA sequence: TGTGCCAGCAGCAAGGGACTCCCGAACACCGGGGAGCTGTTTTTT.

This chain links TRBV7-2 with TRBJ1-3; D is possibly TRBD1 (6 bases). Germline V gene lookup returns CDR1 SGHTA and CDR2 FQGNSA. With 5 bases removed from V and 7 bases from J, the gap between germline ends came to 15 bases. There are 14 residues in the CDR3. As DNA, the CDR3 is TGTGCCAGCAGCCTACAGGGTATCAGTAACACCATATATTTT. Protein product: CASSLQGISNTIYF.

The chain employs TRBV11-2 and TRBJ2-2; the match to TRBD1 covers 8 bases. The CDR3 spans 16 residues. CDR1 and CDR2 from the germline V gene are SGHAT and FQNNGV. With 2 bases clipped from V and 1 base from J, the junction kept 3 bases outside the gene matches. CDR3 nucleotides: TGTGCCAGCAGCTTACCAGGGGGCTGGAACACCGGGGAGCTGTTTTTT. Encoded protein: CASSLPGGWNTGELFF.

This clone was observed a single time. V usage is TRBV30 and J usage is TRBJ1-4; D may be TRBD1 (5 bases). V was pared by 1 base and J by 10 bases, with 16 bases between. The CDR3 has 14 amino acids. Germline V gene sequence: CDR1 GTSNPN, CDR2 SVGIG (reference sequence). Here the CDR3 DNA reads TGTGCCTGGAGTGACGGACAAGGAATTCGAAAACTGTTTTTT. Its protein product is CAWSDGQGIRKLFF.

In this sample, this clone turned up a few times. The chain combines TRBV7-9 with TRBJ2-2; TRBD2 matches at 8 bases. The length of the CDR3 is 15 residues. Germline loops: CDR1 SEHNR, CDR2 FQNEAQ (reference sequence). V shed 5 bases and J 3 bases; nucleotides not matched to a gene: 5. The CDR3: CASSTTSGDTGELFF. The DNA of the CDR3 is TGTGCCAGCAGCACAACTAGCGGAGACACCGGGGAGCTGTTTTTT.

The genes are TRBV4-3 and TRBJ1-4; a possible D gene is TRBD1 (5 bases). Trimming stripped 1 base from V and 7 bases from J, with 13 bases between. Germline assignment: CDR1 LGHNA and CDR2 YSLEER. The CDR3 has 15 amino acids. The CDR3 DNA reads TGCGCCAGCAGCCAAGTTCCAGGGAGGGCTGAAAAACTGTTTTTT. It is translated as CASSQVPGRAEKLFF.

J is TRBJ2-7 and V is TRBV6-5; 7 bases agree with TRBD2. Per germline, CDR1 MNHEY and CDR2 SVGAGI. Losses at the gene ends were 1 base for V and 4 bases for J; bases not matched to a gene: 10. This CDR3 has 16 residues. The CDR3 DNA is TGTGCCAGCAGTTACTTCAAGGGGAGGGTATTATACGAGCAGTACTTC. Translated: CASSYFKGRVLYEQYF.

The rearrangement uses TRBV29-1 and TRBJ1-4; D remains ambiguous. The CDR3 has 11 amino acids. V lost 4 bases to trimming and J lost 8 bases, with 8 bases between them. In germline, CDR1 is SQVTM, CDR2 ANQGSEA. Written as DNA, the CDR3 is TGCAGCGTTGTTTGGGCAGAAAAACTGTTTTTT. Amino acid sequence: CSVVWAEKLFF.

The CDR3 DNA is TGTGCCAGCAGGAATAGCGGGAGGGCCGCAGATACGCAGTATTTT. The encoded protein is CASRNSGRAADTQYF. The chain is built from TRBV6-5 and TRBJ2-3, with TRBD2 matching 11 bases. J lost 4 bases, V lost 6 bases, and 6 bases had no gene match. The CDR3 covers 15 residues. Germline V lookup: CDR1 MNHEY, CDR2 SVGAGI.

The DNA of the CDR3 is TGTGCCAGCAGCCAATATTCGAGCACAGATACGCAGTATTTT. Residues: CASSQYSSTDTQYF. This chain joins TRBV3-1 (or the pseudogene TRBV3-2) and TRBJ2-3; D call uncertain. The germline V and J ends were trimmed by 2 bases and 0 bases, with 6 bases remaining between them. The CDR3 loop spans 14 amino acids. Germline-derived CDR1 and CDR2 are LGHDT and YNNKEL (reference sequence).

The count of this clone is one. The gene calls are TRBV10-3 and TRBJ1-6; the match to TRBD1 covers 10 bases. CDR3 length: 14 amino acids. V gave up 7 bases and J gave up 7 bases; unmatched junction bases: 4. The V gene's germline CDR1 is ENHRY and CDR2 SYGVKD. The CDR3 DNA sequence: TGTGCCATCACCCCGGGACAGGGGAATTCACCCCTCCACTTT. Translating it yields CAITPGQGNSPLHF.

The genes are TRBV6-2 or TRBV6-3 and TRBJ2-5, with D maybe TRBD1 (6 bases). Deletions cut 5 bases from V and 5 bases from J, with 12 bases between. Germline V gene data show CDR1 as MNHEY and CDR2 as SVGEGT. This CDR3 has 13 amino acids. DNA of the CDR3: TGTGCCAGCAGTCGACCCCAGGGGGAGACCCAGTACTTC. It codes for CASSRPQGETQYF.